The source of this T cell receptor (beta chain) is a study of cytomegalovirus exposure and HLA in healthy donors. Study background: A subsequent analysis reported that the roughly 130 validation repertoires were produced on the same platform that had also been used for the roughly 700 first-cohort repertoires. Findings and caveats of the study: Subsequent analysis showed first-cohort TCR clusters tending to co-occur in over a hundred validation repertoires.

As concerns this clone: Its antigen remains unknown.

CDR1 is SGDLS and CDR2 is YYNGEE in the germline V gene. The V end was cut by 0 bases, the J end by 2 bases, with 12 bases between. This CDR3 is 15 amino acids long. Only in-frame clones appear in the TCRdb table, and some are missing; sequencing was by immunoSEQ multiplex PCR. The repertoire holds 50,000 to 80,000 clones, with approximately 90% as singletons. The rearrangement uses TRBV9 and TRBJ2-7, with a tentative D call TRBD2 (6 bases). The TCR was taken from a woman in her late teens or twenties in good health and CMV-seronegative. Input material: PBMCs. This chain's CDR3 is CASSVGGDVAYEQYF. CDR3 DNA: TGTGCCAGCAGCGTAGGGGGGGACGTAGCCTACGAGCAGTACTTC.